This note documents a single T cell receptor beta chain sequence. Authors' methods: Amplification with reference gene primers provided the estimates of nucleated cell counts. Here immunoSEQ multiplex PCR was the method, and the copy in TCRdb shows in-frame clones only, minus some. V, J and clone size are taken as reported in that table, and D and trimming were inferred from the DNA itself. The sample includes about 64,000 clones, 70% to 90% of them seen just once. This sample is part of a study of blood T cell repertoires in COVID-19. Study summary: Researchers got acute and convalescent COVID-19 samples from the United States, Italy and Spain. T cells, B-cell-depleted T cells, or PBMCs provided the cDNA or gDNA that served as material.

V shed 3 bases and J shed 6 bases, with 13 bases lying between them. Germline CDR1 is SGHDT and CDR2 is YYEEEE. The CDR3 consists of 15 residues. This clonotype was obtained from a man in his forties with acute or convalescent COVID-19. The chain recombines TRBV5-6 with TRBJ1-6; D is unclear. Input material: peripheral blood. The CDR3 loop reads CASSSGLRANSPLHF. CDR3 coding DNA: TGTGCCAGCAGCTCAGGACTGAGAGCTAATTCACCCCTCCACTTT.